This T cell receptor (beta chain) was sequenced during a study of T cell responses to AZD1222 COVID-19 vaccine. Study-level results: A mostly white British donor set with more females was recruited, and clonal diversity was possibly underestimated.

The CDR3 covers 21 residues. V dropped 0 bases and J dropped 5 bases, with 26 bases sitting between them. Germline loops: CDR1 MRHNA, CDR2 SNTAGT. Of note for this clone: Antigen: not known.

The table came from immunoSEQ multiplex PCR; TCRdb's copy has only in-frame clones and leaves some out. The sample includes roughly 200,000 clones, over 80% seen only once; the top ten take 1%. The sequenced sample was peripheral blood, obtained 28 days after the second dose of the MenACWY control vaccine. The chain recombines TRBV6-4 with TRBJ1-6, with a tentative D call TRBD1 (5 bases). The clonotype comes from an adult who received the MenACWY meningococcal vaccine as a control. Written as DNA, the CDR3 is TGTGCCAGCAGTGACTCGACTTGGGGGGGATTCAACGCGCCTAATAATTCACCCCTCCACTTT. It yields the protein CASSDSTWGGFNAPNNSPLHF.